Listed below are T cell receptor beta chains from one sample, sequenced in a study of cytotoxic CD8 clonotypes in ibrutinib-treated CLL. Repertoires were generated with immunoSEQ multiplex PCR, while TCRdb's copy carries only in-frame clones and drops some. The sample consists of approximately 330,000 clones, almost 80% of them appearing once. This material consisted of PBMCs, taken before ibrutinib treatment. All receptors come from a human donor with chronic lymphocytic leukemia. Both conserved end residues are part of each CDR3. The order of the fields is D gene, J gene, clone size, V gene, CDR3 protein, CDR3 DNA. The D gene is left open where the match is weak. Not all rows give a size; the values are once, few, many and, for expanded clones, a class.

>-|TRBJ2-3|few|TRBV19
CASSIVEYDTQYF
TGTGCCAGTAGTATCGTAGAGTATGATACGCAGTATTTT
>TRBD2|TRBJ2-7|-|TRBV19
CASRLAGGSYEQYF
TGTGCCAGCCGCCTGGCGGGAGGTTCATACGAGCAGTACTTC
>TRBD1|TRBJ2-1|-|TRBV4-1
CASSPPRTGGVNEQFF
TGCGCCAGCAGCCCCCCGCGGACAGGGGGCGTCAATGAGCAGTTCTTC
>TRBD1|TRBJ1-5|-|TRBV6-1
CASSATGTGDMHQPQHF
TGTGCCAGCAGTGCAACCGGGACAGGGGATATGCATCAGCCCCAGCATTTT
>TRBD2|TRBJ2-7|-|TRBV7-2
CASTYSGSSYEQYF
TGTGCCAGCACCTATAGCGGGAGCTCCTACGAGCAGTACTTC
>-|TRBJ1-2|-|TRBV5-1
CASSLDGSVGYTF
TGCGCCAGCAGCTTGGATGGGTCAGTGGGCTACACCTTC
>TRBD2|TRBJ2-1|once|TRBV5-1
CASSFGLAGGLYNEQFF
TGCGCCAGCAGCTTTGGGCTAGCGGGAGGTCTCTACAATGAGCAGTTCTTC
>TRBD2|TRBJ2-1|once|TRBV5-1
CASSPGHSGTSYNEQFF
TGCGCCAGCAGCCCGGGGCATAGCGGGACATCCTACAATGAGCAGTTCTTC
>-|TRBJ2-7|-|TRBV27
CASSLRYSTSYYSYEQYF
TGTGCCAGCAGTTTGAGGTATAGTACTAGCTATTACTCCTACGAGCAGTACTTC
>TRBD1|TRBJ2-2|once|TRBV13
CASKTGAENAGELFF
TGTGCCAGCAAGACAGGGGCTGAGAACGCCGGGGAGCTGTTTTTT
>TRBD2|TRBJ2-5|-|TRBV27
CASSPGLAGVVQETQYF
TGTGCCAGCAGTCCGGGACTAGCGGGAGTGGTCCAAGAGACCCAGTACTTC
>TRBD2|TRBJ2-4|once|TRBV30
CAWAGLGFDNIQYF
TGTGCCTGGGCAGGACTAGGTTTTGACAACATTCAGTACTTC
>TRBD2|TRBJ2-7|-|TRBV6-5
CASSYSTLAGVYEQYF
TGTGCCAGCAGTTACTCGACACTAGCGGGAGTATACGAGCAGTACTTC
>-|TRBJ2-7|-|TRBV11-2
CASSTPGAGVNNKQYF
TGTGCCAGCAGCACCCCGGGGGCGGGGGTGAACAATAAGCAGTACTTC
>-|TRBJ2-1|-|TRBV27
CASSPTGSLYNEQFF
TGTGCCAGCAGTCCCACCGGGTCCCTCTACAATGAGCAGTTCTTC
>-|TRBJ1-1|once|TRBV30
CAWRVGDVKAFF
TGTGCCTGGAGGGTGGGGGACGTGAAGGCTTTCTTT
>-|TRBJ1-1|-|TRBV27
CASRKWGGDTEAFF
TGTGCCAGCAGAAAGTGGGGCGGGGACACTGAAGCTTTCTTT
>-|TRBJ1-1|-|TRBV30
CAWSVRGWNTEAFF
TGTGCCTGGAGTGTTCGGGGGTGGAACACTGAAGCTTTCTTT
>-|TRBJ2-7|-|TRBV25-1
CASSPGGYEQYF
TGTGCCAGCAGCCCTGGGGGATACGAGCAGTACTTC
>-|TRBJ1-2|few|TRBV9
CASSVIFPPRSDYGYTF
TGTGCCAGCAGCGTAATTTTCCCACCGAGATCTGACTATGGCTACACCTTC
>-|TRBJ1-2|-|TRBV19
CASSISGVYGYTF
TGTGCCAGTAGTATTTCGGGAGTCTATGGCTACACCTTC
>TRBD2|TRBJ2-5|-|TRBV30
CAWMIGREYQETQYF
TGTGCCTGGATGATTGGGCGGGAGTACCAAGAGACCCAGTACTTC
>-|TRBJ2-1|-|TRBV10-3
CAIQQGLGNNEQFF
TGTGCCATCCAACAGGGCCTAGGGAACAATGAGCAGTTCTTC
>-|TRBJ2-1|-|TRBV5-3
CARSLGCISGNEQFF
TGTGCCAGAAGCTTGGGTTGTATTTCGGGCAATGAGCAGTTCTTC
>-|TRBJ2-3|-|TRBV27
CASSLGDTQYF
TGTGCCAGCAGTTTGGGAGATACGCAGTATTTT
>TRBD2|TRBJ2-5|-|TRBV11-1
CASSLPRISGRARLETQYF
TGTGCCAGCAGCTTACCGAGGATTAGCGGGAGGGCCCGTTTAGAGACCCAGTACTTC
>-|TRBJ2-1|few|TRBV4-3
CASSQDRLYNEQFF
TGCGCCAGCAGCCAAGATAGGCTTTACAATGAGCAGTTCTTC
>-|TRBJ2-5|-|TRBV29-1
CSSSEGGSRETQYF
TGCAGCTCCTCGGAGGGGGGTTCGCGTGAGACCCAGTACTTC